This T cell receptor (beta chain) originates from a study of naive CD8 T cells in extremely preterm neonates (dated by TCRdb to between 2016 and 2019). Concerning the study at large: TCRbeta CDR3 repertoires of sorted naive CD8+ T cells were compared across four age groups: extremely preterm neonates, term neonates, young children and adults.

A distance of 15 bases separates the germline ends of V and J, which lose 0 bases and 1 base respectively. The CDR3 goes from the cysteine to the phenylalanine over 17 residues. Only the CDR3 portion is preserved as DNA: 51 bases, with reading frame beginning at the first base. CDR1 is given as PRHDT and CDR2 as FYEKMQ, both from the germline V gene (reference sequence). Points the paper makes about the study in general: Preterm neonates had significantly lower iChao1 richness than all other age groups (p < 0.05) and an even clone distribution, indicating a less rich repertoire. To track T cell development within individuals, the authors urged prospective longitudinal studies of preterm and term neonates. The authors noted a small sample size and variable productive template counts among preterm samples as limitations. Preterm CDR3s were shorter, with fewer N additions and less junctional trimming, and were closer to germline than those of older groups. Preterm neonates shared more CDR3 nucleotide sequences (approximately 2.5%) than term neonates (roughly 0.4%), young children (roughly 0.03%) and adults (approximately 0.01%).

A two-step, bias-controlled multiplex PCR was used to amplify TCRbeta CDR3 regions from genomic DNA. Primers specific for every TRBV and TRBJ gene segment were used in the multiplex PCR. TCRbeta repertoire data were generated with the immunoSEQ Assay. Per the source publication's procedure: A relative-frequency ratio and a modified nearest-neighbor algorithm were applied to filter and cluster reads so that closely related sequences were merged. V, D and J gene assignments for CDR3 sequences followed IMGT annotation. Template counts were corrected for PCR amplification bias and quantified by comparison with synthetic TCR CDR3 analog sequences. Only unique productive sequences, that is, in-frame CDR3 sequences lacking stop codons, were included in the analyses. The immunoSEQ Analyzer software was used to compute clonality, defined as 1 minus Pielou's evenness, and iChao1 richness. Statistical tests were run in JMP, with either Student's t-test or a non-parametric test chosen according to Shapiro-Wilk normality results. TCRdb re-hosts the immuneACCESS table, in-frame sequences only. Its copies lack some clones; in the studies checked, an unresolved V gene accounts for under half of them, and the cause for the rest is not known. The V and J calls and clone size come from that table; D and trimming were worked out from the DNA. In this sample the table shows 8,000 or so clones, just under 98% of which occur a single time. The ten largest clones capture 0.35% to 0.4% of the sample.

Term cord blood was obtained from 4 or 5 elective full-term cesarean deliveries at roughly 36-42 weeks of gestation, without labor or rupture of membranes. The study left out pregnancies involving fetal demise, active maternal HSV infection or known maternal HIV infection. A FACSAria III cell sorter was used to sort live, Annexin V-negative naive CD8+ T cells (CD3+CD8+CD45RA+CCR7+). Per sample, between roughly 18,000 and 110,000 naive CD8+ T cells were obtained by sorting. Preassembled standardized sampling kits were used to collect mixed venous-arterial cord blood. Cord blood was kept at room temperature and processed within 4 hours of collection. Mononuclear cells were isolated from diluted blood by Ficoll-Paque density gradient centrifugation. Before sorting, mononuclear cells were cryopreserved in roughly 10% DMSO plus 90% FBS and kept long term at -150 degrees C. Annexin V and antibodies against CD3, CD8, CCR7 and CD45RA were used to stain the thawed cells. The DNeasy Blood and Tissue Kit was used to extract genomic DNA from snap-frozen pellets of sorted cells.

In the case of this clone: Which antigen it targets is not known. Nothing much larger sits one base from this clone, and base qualities are not available.

Sequenced: naive CD8+ T cells from cord blood. The source is a newborn in good health. Recombination linked TRBV13 to TRBJ1-1; the D gene remains uncertain. The CDR3 has the sequence CASSLGLGSLGNTEAFF. The DNA reads as follows: TGTGCCAGCAGCTTAGGCCTCGGGTCACTTGGGAACACTGAAGCTTTCTTT. Here the CDR3 is joined to the reference TRBV13 and TRBJ1-1 genes, and the full variable domain is: AAGVIQSPRHLIKEKRETATLKCYPIPRHDTVYWYQQGPGQDPQFLISFYEKMQSDKGSIPDRFSAQQFSDYHSELNMSSLELGDSALYFCASSLGLGSLGNTEAFFGQGTRLTVV.